These 7 T cell receptor beta chains came from one sample sequenced in a study of PD-1 blockade in classical Hodgkin lymphoma. Generated by immunoSEQ multiplex PCR, the TCRdb table keeps only in-frame clones and is missing some. The sample includes 40,000 to 45,000 clones, more than 70% of them seen just once. Relapse after autologous stem cell transplantation occurred in every patient, and brentuximab vedotin exposure varied. Here the sequenced sample was peripheral blood mononuclear cells (PBMCs), taken at baseline. The receptors derive from a human donor with classical Hodgkin lymphoma.

The chain links TRBV7-6 to TRBJ2-5; D unresolved. The CDR3 length is 14 residues. CDR1 and CDR2 (germline): SGHVS, FNYEAQ. Trimming cost V 2 bases and J 5 bases, with 12 bases left between them. The CDR3 region has the DNA TGTGCCAGCAGCTTAATCTTCTCCGGGGAGACCCAGTACTTC. Translating gives CASSLIFSGETQYF.

The chain carries TRBV5-6 and TRBJ1-2; perhaps TRBD1 as D (5 bases). The germline V and J ends were trimmed by 4 bases and 2 bases, with 9 bases remaining between them. Germline CDR1 SGHDT, CDR2 YYEEEE. The CDR3 totals 13 residues. CDR3 DNA sequence: TGTGCCAGCAGCGAGGGACCGAACTATGGCTACACCTTC. As protein: CASSEGPNYGYTF. Complete variable domain (other parts from reference TRBV5-6 and TRBJ1-2): DAGVTQSPTHLIKTRGQQVTLRCSPKSGHDTVSWYQQALGQGPQFIFQYYEEEERQRGNFPDRFSGHQFPNYSSELNVNALLLGDSALYLCASSEGPNYGYTFGSGTRLTVV.

The V call is TRBV4-3, the J call TRBJ1-2; D unclear. Germline values: CDR1 LGHNA, CDR2 YSLEER. CDR3 size: 16 residues. V lost 1 base and J lost 4, with 16 bases in between. Here the CDR3 reads CASSQAMAGSGYGYTF. CDR3 sequence (DNA): TGCGCCAGCAGCCAAGCTATGGCCGGCTCTGGCTATGGCTACACCTTC.

The chain uses TRBV4-3 and TRBJ2-1, with 11 bases identical to TRBD2. The CDR3 spans 16 residues. The J segment lost 5 bases and the V segment lost 3 bases, leaving 6 bases of the junction unmatched. Germline V lookup: CDR1 LGHNA, CDR2 YSLEER. CDR3 sequence (DNA): TGCGCCAGCAGCCAGGGGTATAGCGGGGGGGACAATGAGCAGTTCTTC. It codes for CASSQGYSGGDNEQFF.

This clone was counted once. The CDR3 loop reads CASSLGHNTGELFF. In DNA, the CDR3 is TGTGCCAGCAGCTTGGGACACAACACCGGGGAGCTGTTTTTT. The V and J genes are TRBV13 and TRBJ2-2; a possible D gene is TRBD1 (6 bases). Germline V lookup: CDR1 PRHDT, CDR2 FYEKMQ (reference sequence). This CDR3 contains 14 residues. With 3 bases removed from V and 2 bases from J, the gap between germline ends came to 7 bases.

The chain has TRBV2 and TRBJ2-5, with a possible D match to TRBD1 (6 bases). The germline V gene has CDR1 SNHLY and CDR2 FYNNEI. The V gene lost 4 bases and the J gene lost 4 bases, with 10 bases spanning the gap. This CDR3 is built from 13 residues. The CDR3 reads CASSVGQSETQYF. CDR3 sequence (DNA): TGTGCCAGCAGTGTTGGACAGTCAGAGACCCAGTACTTC.

The chain couples TRBV5-1 to TRBJ2-4, with D hard to call. CDR1 and CDR2 (germline): SGHRS, YFSETQ. Trimming removed 2 bases from V and 9 bases from J, with 15 bases in between. CDR3 length equals 14 residues. The CDR3 DNA reads as TGCGCCAGCAGCTTTCGACAAAATCCTGGCATTCAGTACTTC. Translation: CASSFRQNPGIQYF.